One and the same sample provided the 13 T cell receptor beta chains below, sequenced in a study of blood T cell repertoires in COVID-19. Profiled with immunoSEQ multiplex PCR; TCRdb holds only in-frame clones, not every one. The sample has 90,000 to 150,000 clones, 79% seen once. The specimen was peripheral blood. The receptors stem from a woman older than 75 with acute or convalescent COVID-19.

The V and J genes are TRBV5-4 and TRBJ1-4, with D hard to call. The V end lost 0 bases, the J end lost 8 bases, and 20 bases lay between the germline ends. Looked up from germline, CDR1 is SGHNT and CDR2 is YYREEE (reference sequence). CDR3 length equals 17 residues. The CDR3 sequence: CASSLGTTPNGYEKLFF. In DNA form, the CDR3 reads TGTGCCAGCAGCTTGGGAACTACCCCGAATGGGTACGAAAAACTGTTTTTT.

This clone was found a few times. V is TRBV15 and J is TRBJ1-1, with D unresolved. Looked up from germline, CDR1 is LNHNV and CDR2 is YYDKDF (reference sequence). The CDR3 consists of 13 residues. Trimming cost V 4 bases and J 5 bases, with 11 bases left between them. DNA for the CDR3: TGTGCCACCAGCACCCTAGTGAGGACTGAAGCTTTCTTT. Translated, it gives CATSTLVRTEAFF.

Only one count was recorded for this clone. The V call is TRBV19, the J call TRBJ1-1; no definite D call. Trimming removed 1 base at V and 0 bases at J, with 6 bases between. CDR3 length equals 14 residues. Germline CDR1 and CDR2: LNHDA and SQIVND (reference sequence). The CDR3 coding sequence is TGTGCCAGTAGTATAGGTGACATGAACACTGAAGCTTTCTTT. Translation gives CASSIGDMNTEAFF.

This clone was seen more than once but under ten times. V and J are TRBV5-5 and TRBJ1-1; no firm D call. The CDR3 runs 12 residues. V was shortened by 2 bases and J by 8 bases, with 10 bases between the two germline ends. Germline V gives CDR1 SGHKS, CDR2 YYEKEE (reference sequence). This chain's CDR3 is CASSFSSGEAFF. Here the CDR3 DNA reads TGTGCCAGCAGCTTTTCGTCGGGGGAAGCTTTCTTT.

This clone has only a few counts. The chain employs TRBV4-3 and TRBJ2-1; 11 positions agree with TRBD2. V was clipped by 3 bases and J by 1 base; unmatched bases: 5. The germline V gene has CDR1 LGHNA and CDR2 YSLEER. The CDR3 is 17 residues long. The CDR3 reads CASSQRTSGRSYNEQFF. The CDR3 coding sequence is TGCGCCAGCAGCCAGCGTACTAGCGGGAGATCCTACAATGAGCAGTTCTTC.

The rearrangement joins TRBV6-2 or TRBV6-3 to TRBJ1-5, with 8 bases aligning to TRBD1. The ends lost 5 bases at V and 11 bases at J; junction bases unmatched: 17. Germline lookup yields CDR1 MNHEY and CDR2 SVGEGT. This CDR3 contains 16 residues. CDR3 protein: CASSRPRGLGRSSQHF. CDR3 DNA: TGTGCCAGCAGTCGCCCCAGGGGGCTGGGAAGGTCGTCCCAGCATTTT.

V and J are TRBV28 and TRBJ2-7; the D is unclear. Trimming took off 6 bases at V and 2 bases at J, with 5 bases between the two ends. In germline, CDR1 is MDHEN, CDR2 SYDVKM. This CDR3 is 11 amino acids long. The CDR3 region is CASRTPYEQYF. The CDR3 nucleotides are TGTGCCAGCAGAACTCCCTACGAGCAGTACTTC.

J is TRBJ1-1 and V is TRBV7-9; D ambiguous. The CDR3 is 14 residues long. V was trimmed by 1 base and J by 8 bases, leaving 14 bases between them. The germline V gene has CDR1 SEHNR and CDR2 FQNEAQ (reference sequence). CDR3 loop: CASSLVGGGLEAFF. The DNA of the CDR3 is TGTGCCAGCAGCTTAGTAGGTGGAGGACTCGAAGCTTTCTTT.

The CDR3 here is CASSFFARRHYGYTF. The CDR3 DNA reads TGTGCCAGCAGTTTCTTTGCTAGGAGACACTATGGCTACACCTTC. The chain joins TRBV28 to TRBJ1-2, with no clear D. CDR3 size: 15 residues. Germline assignment: CDR1 MDHEN and CDR2 SYDVKM. Trimming removed 3 bases at V and 3 bases at J, with 14 bases between.

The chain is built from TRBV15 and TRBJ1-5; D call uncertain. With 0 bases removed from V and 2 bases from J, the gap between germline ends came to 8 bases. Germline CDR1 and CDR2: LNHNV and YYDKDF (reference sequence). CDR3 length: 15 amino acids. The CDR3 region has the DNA TGTGCCACCAGCAGAGATCTGGCAGGCAATCAGCCCCAGCATTTT. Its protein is CATSRDLAGNQPQHF.

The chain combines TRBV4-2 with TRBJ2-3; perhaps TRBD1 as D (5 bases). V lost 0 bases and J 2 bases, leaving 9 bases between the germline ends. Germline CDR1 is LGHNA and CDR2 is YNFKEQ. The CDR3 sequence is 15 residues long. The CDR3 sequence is CASSQEDSYTDTQYF. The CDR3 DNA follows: TGTGCCAGCAGCCAAGAAGACAGTTACACAGATACGCAGTATTTT.

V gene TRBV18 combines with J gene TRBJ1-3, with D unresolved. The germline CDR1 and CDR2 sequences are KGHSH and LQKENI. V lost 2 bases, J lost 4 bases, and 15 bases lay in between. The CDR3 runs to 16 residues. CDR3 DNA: TGTGCCAGCTCACCAGCTCCCGGCGCGGCCGGAAACACCATATATTTT. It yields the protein CASSPAPGAAGNTIYF. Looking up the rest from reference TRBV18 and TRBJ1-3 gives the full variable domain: NAGVMQNPRHLVRRRGQEARLRCSPMKGHSHVYWYRQLPEEGLKFMVYLQKENIIDESGMPKERFSAEFPKEGPSILRIQQVVRGDSAAYFCASSPAPGAAGNTIYFGEGSWLTVV.

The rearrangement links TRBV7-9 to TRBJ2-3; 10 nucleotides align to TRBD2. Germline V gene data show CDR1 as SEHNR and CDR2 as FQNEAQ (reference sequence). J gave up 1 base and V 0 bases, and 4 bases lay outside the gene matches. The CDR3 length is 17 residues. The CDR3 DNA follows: TGTGCCAGCAGCTTAGCCAGGCTAGCGGGAGGCACAGATACGCAGTATTTT. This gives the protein CASSLARLAGGTDTQYF.